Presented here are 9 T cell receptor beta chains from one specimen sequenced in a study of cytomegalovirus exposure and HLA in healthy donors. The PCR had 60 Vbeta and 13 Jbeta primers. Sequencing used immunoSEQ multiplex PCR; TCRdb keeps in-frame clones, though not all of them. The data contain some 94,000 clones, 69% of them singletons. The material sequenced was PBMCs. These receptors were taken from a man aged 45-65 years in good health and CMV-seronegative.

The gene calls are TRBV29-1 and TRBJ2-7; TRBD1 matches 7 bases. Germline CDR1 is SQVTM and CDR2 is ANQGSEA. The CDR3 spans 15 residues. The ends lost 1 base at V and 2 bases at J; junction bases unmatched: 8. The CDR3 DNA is TGCAGCGTTGAAGCCCCGGGACAGAGAACCTACGAGCAGTACTTC. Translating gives CSVEAPGQRTYEQYF.

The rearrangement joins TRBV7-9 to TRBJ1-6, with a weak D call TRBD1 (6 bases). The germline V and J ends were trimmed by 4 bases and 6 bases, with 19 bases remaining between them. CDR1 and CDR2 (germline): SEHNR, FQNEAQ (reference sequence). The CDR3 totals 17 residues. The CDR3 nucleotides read TGTGCCAGCAGCTCTAAGGGGCAGGGGAAGCCTAATTCACCCCTCCACTTT. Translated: CASSSKGQGKPNSPLHF.

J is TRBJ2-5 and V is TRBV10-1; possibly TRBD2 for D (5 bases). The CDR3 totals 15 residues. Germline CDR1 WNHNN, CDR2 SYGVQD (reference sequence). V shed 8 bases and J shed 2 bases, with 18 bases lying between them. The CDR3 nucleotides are TGCGCCAGCCTTGCGACTACGCAAATTCAAGAGACCCAGTACTTC. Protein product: CASLATTQIQETQYF.

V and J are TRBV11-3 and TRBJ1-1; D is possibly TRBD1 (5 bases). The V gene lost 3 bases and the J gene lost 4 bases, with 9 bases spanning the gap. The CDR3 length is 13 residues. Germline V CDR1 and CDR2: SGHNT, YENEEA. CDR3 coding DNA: TGTGCCAGCAGCTTTCAGGGTTCCACTGAAGCTTTCTTT. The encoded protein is CASSFQGSTEAFF. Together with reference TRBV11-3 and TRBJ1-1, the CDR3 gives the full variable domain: EAGVVQSPRYKIIEKKQPVAFWCNPISGHNTLYWYLQNLGQGPELLIRYENEEAVDDSQLPKDRFSAERLKGVDSTLKIQPAELGDSAVYLCASSFQGSTEAFFGQGTRLTVV.

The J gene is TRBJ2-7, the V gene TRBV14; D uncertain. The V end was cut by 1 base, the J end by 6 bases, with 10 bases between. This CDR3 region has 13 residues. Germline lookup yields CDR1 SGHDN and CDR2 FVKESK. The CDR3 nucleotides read TGTGCCAGCAGCCAAGTTATAGGAGCCGAGCAGTACTTC. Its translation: CASSQVIGAEQYF.

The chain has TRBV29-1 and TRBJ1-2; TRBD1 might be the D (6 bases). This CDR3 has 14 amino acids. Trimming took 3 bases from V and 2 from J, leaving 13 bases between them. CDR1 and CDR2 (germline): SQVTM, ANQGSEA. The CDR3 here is CSVDGIRGNYGYTF. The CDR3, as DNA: TGCAGCGTTGACGGGATCAGGGGAAACTATGGCTACACCTTC.

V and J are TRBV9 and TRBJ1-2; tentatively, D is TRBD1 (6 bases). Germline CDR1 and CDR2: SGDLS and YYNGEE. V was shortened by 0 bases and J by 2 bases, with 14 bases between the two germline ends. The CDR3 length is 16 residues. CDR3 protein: CASSVAPGTLNYGYTF. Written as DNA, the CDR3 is TGTGCCAGCAGCGTAGCCCCCGGGACATTGAACTATGGCTACACCTTC.

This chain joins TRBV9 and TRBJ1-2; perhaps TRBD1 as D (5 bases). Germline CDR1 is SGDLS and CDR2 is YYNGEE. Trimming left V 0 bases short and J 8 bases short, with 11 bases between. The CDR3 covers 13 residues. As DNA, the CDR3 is TGTGCCAGCAGCGTAGCAGGGAGGGACGGCTACACCTTC. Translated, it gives CASSVAGRDGYTF.

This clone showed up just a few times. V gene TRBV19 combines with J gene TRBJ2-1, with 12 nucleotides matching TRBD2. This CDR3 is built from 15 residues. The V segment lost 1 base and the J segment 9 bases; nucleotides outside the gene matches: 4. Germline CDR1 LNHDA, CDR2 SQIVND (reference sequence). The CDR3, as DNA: TGTGCCAGTAGTATAGGCCTAGCGGGAGGGGGTGAGCAGTTCTTC. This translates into CASSIGLAGGGEQFF.